This TCR beta chain was identified in a study of blood T cell repertoires in COVID-19. As processed by the authors: Quantification of nucleated cells was approximated via reference gene primer amplification. TCRdb's copy holds only in-frame clones and misses some; the assay was immunoSEQ multiplex PCR. For V, J and clone size, that table is used; D and trimming come from the DNA. The sample records around 40,000 clones, about 90% being singletons. Germline CDR1 and CDR2: SGHAT and FQNNGV. CDR3 length: 17 amino acids. After removal of 1 base from V and 8 bases from J, the junction contained 9 bases not matched to a gene.

The sequence was obtained from a human donor in a cohort sampled during active COVID-19. Sequencing used peripheral blood. The chain is built from TRBV11-2 and TRBJ2-7, with TRBD2 identical over 15 bases. CDR3 sequence (DNA): TGTGCCAGCAGCTTAGGGACTAGCGGGAGGGGGACTGGGAAGCAGTACTTC. Translated: CASSLGTSGRGTGKQYF. The complete variable domain, with remaining parts taken from reference TRBV11-2 and TRBJ2-7, reads EAGVAQSPRYKIIEKRQSVAFWCNPISGHATLYWYQQILGQGPKLLIQFQNNGVVDDSQLPKDRFSAERLKGVDSTLKIQPAKLEDSAVYLCASSLGTSGRGTGKQYFGPGTRLTVT.